These T cell receptor beta chains were read from a single sample in a study of blood T cell repertoires in COVID-19. Generated by immunoSEQ multiplex PCR, the TCRdb table keeps only in-frame clones and is missing some. The sample includes fewer than 350,000 clones, 85% seen only once; the top ten take about 2.5%. The sample comprised PBMCs or T cells enriched from blood (not recorded which). Receptors were obtained from a woman between 45 and 60 years old who had recovered from COVID-19. CDR3s include the opening cysteine and the closing phenylalanine or tryptophan. The order of the fields is J gene, V gene, D gene, clone size, CDR3 protein, CDR3 DNA. A D gene is named only where the DNA matches it firmly. Rows give clone size only sometimes, using once, few, many, or a class for an expanded clone.

J gene: TRBJ2-5; V gene: TRBV27; D gene: .; clone size: .; CDR3 protein: CASSPGWGESRETQYF; CDR3 DNA: TGTGCCAGCAGTCCCGGATGGGGCGAAAGTAGAGAGACCCAGTACTTC
J gene: TRBJ1-3; V gene: TRBV4-3; D gene: .; clone size: .; CDR3 protein: CASSQDFGVGNTIYF; CDR3 DNA: TGCGCCAGCAGCCAAGATTTCGGGGTTGGAAACACCATATATTTT
J gene: TRBJ1-1; V gene: TRBV6-5; D gene: .; clone size: few; CDR3 protein: CASSPQTGNTEAFF; CDR3 DNA: TGTGCCAGCAGTCCTCAGACAGGGAACACTGAAGCTTTCTTT
J gene: TRBJ2-7; V gene: TRBV18; D gene: .; clone size: once; CDR3 protein: CASSPDISYEQYF; CDR3 DNA: TGTGCCAGCTCCCCAGACATCTCCTACGAGCAGTACTTC
J gene: TRBJ2-3; V gene: TRBV7-9; D gene: .; clone size: .; CDR3 protein: CASSDRLDTQYF; CDR3 DNA: TGTGCCAGCAGCGACCGACTTGATACGCAGTATTTT
J gene: TRBJ2-7; V gene: TRBV11-2; D gene: .; clone size: .; CDR3 protein: CASSSTTRGYEQYF; CDR3 DNA: TGTGCCAGCAGCTCAACGACTAGGGGCTACGAGCAGTACTTC
J gene: TRBJ2-7; V gene: TRBV4-1; D gene: TRBD1; clone size: .; CDR3 protein: CASSDGTGGVLYREQYF; CDR3 DNA: TGCGCCAGCAGCGACGGGACAGGGGGCGTGTTGTATCGCGAGCAGTACTTC
J gene: TRBJ2-7; V gene: TRBV27; D gene: TRBD1; clone size: .; CDR3 protein: CASGPYGTADYEQYF; CDR3 DNA: TGTGCCAGCGGGCCGTACGGGACAGCCGATTACGAGCAGTACTTC
J gene: TRBJ2-3; V gene: TRBV5-1; D gene: TRBD1; clone size: .; CDR3 protein: CASSLVAGGSADTQYF; CDR3 DNA: TGCGCCAGCAGCTTGGTCGCAGGGGGTAGTGCAGATACGCAGTATTTT
J gene: TRBJ2-5; V gene: TRBV15; D gene: .; clone size: .; CDR3 protein: CATSRDSNQETQYF; CDR3 DNA: TGTGCCACCAGCAGAGACAGTAACCAAGAGACCCAGTACTTC
J gene: TRBJ1-5; V gene: TRBV5-5; D gene: TRBD1; clone size: .; CDR3 protein: CASSSRGARSNQPQHF; CDR3 DNA: TGTGCCAGCAGCTCCAGGGGGGCGAGAAGCAATCAGCCCCAGCATTTT
J gene: TRBJ2-7; V gene: TRBV11-2; D gene: TRBD1; clone size: .; CDR3 protein: CASSPRGSSYEQYF; CDR3 DNA: TGTGCCAGCAGCCCCAGGGGGTCCTCCTACGAGCAGTACTTC
J gene: TRBJ2-3; V gene: TRBV5-5; D gene: TRBD2; clone size: .; CDR3 protein: CASSPRTSGFTDTQYF; CDR3 DNA: TGTGCCAGCAGCCCTAGGACTAGCGGATTCACAGATACGCAGTATTTT